This T cell receptor (beta chain) was recorded in a study of CD8+ T cells in alopecia areata. General observations from the study: Sequencing of scalp samples also captures resident alphabeta T cells of normal skin.

Isolated RNA was reverse transcribed into cDNA used as the sequencing template. Assay: immunoSEQ multiplex PCR; the TCRdb copy retains only in-frame clones and omits some. In the table there are thousands of clones, less than 85% of which are singletons. Four or five patients' CD4+ populations were sorted into CD25+CD127- cells. Alopecia areata patients had lesional scalp punch biopsies and peripheral blood taken from them. The CDR3 consists of 15 residues. CDR1 is SQVTM, CDR2 ANQGSEA, per germline. V was trimmed by 7 bases and J by 9 bases, leaving 25 bases between them. Note on this clone: Its target is unknown.

V and J are TRBV29-1 and TRBJ2-1; possible D gene TRBD1, 6 bases. Sequences were obtained from CD4+ Tregs sorted from blood. The TCR was taken from a human donor with alopecia areata. CDR3 coding DNA: TGCAGCGGACAGAGTGAGGGGGTAGGGTTTGGTGAGCAGTTCTTC. Its translation is CSGQSEGVGFGEQFF.